These 13 T cell receptor beta chains came from one sample sequenced in a study of blood T cell repertoires in COVID-19. Sequencing used immunoSEQ multiplex PCR; TCRdb keeps in-frame clones, though not all of them. The table has about 270,000 clones, 80% to 90% seen once. Source material: PBMCs or T cells enriched from blood (not recorded which). These receptors originate from a woman aged 18-29 years who had recovered from COVID-19.

The gene calls are TRBV28 and TRBJ1-1; D remains unclear. This CDR3 is 15 amino acids long. Germline CDR1 MDHEN, CDR2 SYDVKM. The V end was cut by 3 bases, the J end by 1 base, with 12 bases between. CDR3 in amino acids: CASSFRGRGNTEAFF. In nucleotides, the CDR3 is TGTGCCAGCAGTTTCCGAGGGCGGGGGAACACTGAAGCTTTCTTT.

The rearrangement uses TRBV6-6 and TRBJ1-1; 7 nucleotides agree with TRBD1. CDR1 and CDR2 (germline): MNHNY, SVGAGI (reference sequence). The CDR3 totals 14 residues. After removal of 5 bases from V and 1 base from J, the junction contained 4 bases not matched to a gene. Written as DNA, the CDR3 is TGTGCCAGCAGTACACAGGGGCCGAACACTGAAGCTTTCTTT. Protein sequence: CASSTQGPNTEAFF.

The chain combines TRBV27 with TRBJ1-2; D is uncertain. The CDR3 runs to 13 residues. V was cut by 4 bases and J by 7 bases, with 13 bases left in between. The germline V gene encodes CDR1 MNHEY and CDR2 SMNVEV (reference sequence). For the CDR3, the DNA is TGTGCCAGCAGTTCGGATCCTCGAGGTGGCTACACCTTC. As protein: CASSSDPRGGYTF.

The V call is TRBV11-2, the J call TRBJ2-2, with D maybe TRBD1 (5 bases). Per germline, CDR1 SGHAT and CDR2 FQNNGV. The V gene lost 5 bases and the J gene lost 7 bases, with 20 bases spanning the gap. The CDR3 has 16 residues. The CDR3 DNA reads TGTGCCAGCAGCCAGAGTAGTGTGGGGCCGCACGGGGAGCTGTTTTTT. Amino acid sequence: CASSQSSVGPHGELFF.

J is TRBJ2-5 and V is TRBV27; 11 positions match TRBD2. This CDR3 region has 17 residues. Trimming cost V 1 base and J 0 bases; bases outside gene matches: 4. Looked up from germline, CDR1 is MNHEY and CDR2 is SMNVEV (reference sequence). In DNA, the CDR3 is TGTGCCAGCAGTTTATTCTCTAGCGGGGGGAACCAAGAGACCCAGTACTTC. It translates to CASSLFSSGGNQETQYF.

This clone showed up just once. The CDR3 loop reads CATSRDLLANSYEQYF. The DNA of the CDR3 is TGTGCCACCAGCAGAGATCTACTAGCTAACTCCTACGAGCAGTACTTC. The chain combines TRBV15 with TRBJ2-7; the D gene is possibly TRBD2 (6 bases). Trimming took 0 bases from V and 0 from J, leaving 12 bases between them. CDR3 length: 16 residues. CDR1 and CDR2 from the germline V gene are LNHNV and YYDKDF (reference sequence).

V and J are TRBV5-4 and TRBJ2-5, with TRBD1 identical over 11 bases. Trimming at V came to 4 bases and at J to 9 bases, leaving 8 bases not matched to a gene. The length of the CDR3 is 14 residues. Germline loops: CDR1 SGHNT, CDR2 YYREEE (reference sequence). Here the CDR3 reads CASSQGQGVEAQYF. The DNA for the CDR3 is TGTGCCAGCAGCCAGGGACAGGGGGTTGAGGCCCAGTACTTC. Drawing the rest from reference TRBV5-4 and TRBJ2-5, the complete variable domain is ETGVTQSPTHLIKTRGQQVTLRCSSQSGHNTVSWYQQALGQGPQFIFQYYREEENGRGNFPPRFSGLQFPNYSSELNVNALELDDSALYLCASSQGQGVEAQYFGPGTRLLVL.

This chain uses TRBV27 with TRBJ1-6; 7 bases fit TRBD1. J lost 10 bases, V lost 8 bases, and 8 bases had no gene match. Germline-derived CDR1 and CDR2 are MNHEY and SMNVEV (reference sequence). The CDR3 loop spans 13 amino acids. The CDR3 here is CASRRDRMSPLHF. The CDR3, as DNA: TGTGCCAGCCGCCGGGACAGAATGTCACCCCTCCACTTT.

This chain uses TRBV6-1 with TRBJ1-3; 8 nucleotides line up with TRBD1. CDR1 MNHNS and CDR2 SASEGT come from the germline V gene. The CDR3 has 20 residues. The ends lost 4 bases at V and 4 bases at J; junction bases unmatched: 21. DNA for the CDR3: TGTGCCAGCAGTGCCCCGAAGGCGGGACAGGCCCTACAAACGGGAAACACCATATATTTT. Translation: CASSAPKAGQALQTGNTIYF.

The V and J genes are TRBV7-2 and TRBJ1-2, with TRBD1 matching 9 bases. V shed 5 bases and J 8 bases; nucleotides not matched to a gene: 9. This CDR3 has 14 residues. The germline gives CDR1 SGHTA, CDR2 FQGNSA. DNA of the CDR3: TGTGCCAGCAGCATGGCACAGGGGGCCGGCGGCTACACCTTC. Amino acids: CASSMAQGAGGYTF.

The V and J genes are TRBV20-1 and TRBJ2-2; 12 bases fit TRBD2. This CDR3 is built from 18 residues. The V and J ends lost 3 bases and 4 bases, in that order; junction bases with no gene match: 12. Germline loops: CDR1 DFQATT, CDR2 SNEGSKA (reference sequence). CDR3 residues: CSASPPSGGDLSTGELFF. In nucleotides, the CDR3 is TGCAGTGCTAGTCCCCCTAGCGGGGGGGATCTCAGCACCGGGGAGCTGTTTTTT.

The chain recombines TRBV18 with TRBJ2-6; 7 nucleotides agree with TRBD2. The CDR3 length is 17 residues. The V gene's germline CDR1 is KGHSH and CDR2 LQKENI. The trim removed 2 bases at V and 3 bases at J, leaving 7 bases unmatched. CDR3 in amino acids: CASSPREGYGGANVLTF. The CDR3 DNA follows: TGTGCCAGCTCACCAAGGGAGGGGTACGGTGGGGCCAACGTCCTGACTTTC.

CDR3 in amino acids: CASSIGGLATGTQYF. In DNA form, the CDR3 reads TGTGCCAGTAGTATTGGGGGACTTGCGACGGGGACCCAGTACTTC. This chain links TRBV19 with TRBJ2-5; D may be TRBD2 (6 bases). This CDR3 is 15 amino acids long. The germline V gene has CDR1 LNHDA and CDR2 SQIVND (reference sequence). Trimming took off 3 bases at V and 7 bases at J, with 18 bases between the two ends.